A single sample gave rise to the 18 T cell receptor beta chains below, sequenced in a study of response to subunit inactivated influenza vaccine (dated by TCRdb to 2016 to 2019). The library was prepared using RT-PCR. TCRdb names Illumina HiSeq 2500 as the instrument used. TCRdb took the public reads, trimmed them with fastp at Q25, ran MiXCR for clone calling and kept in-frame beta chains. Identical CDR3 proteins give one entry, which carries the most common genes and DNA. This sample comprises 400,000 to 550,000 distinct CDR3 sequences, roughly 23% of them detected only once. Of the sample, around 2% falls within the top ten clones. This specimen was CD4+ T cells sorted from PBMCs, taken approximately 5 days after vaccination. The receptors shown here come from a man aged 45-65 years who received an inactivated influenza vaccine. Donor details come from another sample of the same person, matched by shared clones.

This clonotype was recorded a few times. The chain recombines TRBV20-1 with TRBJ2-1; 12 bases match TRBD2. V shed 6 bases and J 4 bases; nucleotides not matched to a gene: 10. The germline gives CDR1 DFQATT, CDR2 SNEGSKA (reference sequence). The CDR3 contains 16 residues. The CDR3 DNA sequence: TGCAGTGCCCGCGGCGCTAGCGGGGGGGCTTACAATGAGCAGTTCTTC. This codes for CSARGASGGAYNEQFF.

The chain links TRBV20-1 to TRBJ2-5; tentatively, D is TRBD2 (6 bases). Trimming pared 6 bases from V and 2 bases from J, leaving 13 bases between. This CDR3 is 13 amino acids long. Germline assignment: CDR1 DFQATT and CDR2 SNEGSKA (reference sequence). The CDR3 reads CSAAPGTQETQYF. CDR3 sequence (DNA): TGCAGTGCGGCTCCCGGGACTCAAGAGACCCAGTACTTC.

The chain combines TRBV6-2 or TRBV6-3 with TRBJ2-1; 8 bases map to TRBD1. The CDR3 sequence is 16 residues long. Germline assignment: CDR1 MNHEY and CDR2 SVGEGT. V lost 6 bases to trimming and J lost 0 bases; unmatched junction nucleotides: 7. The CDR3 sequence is CASRDNRGSSYNEQFF. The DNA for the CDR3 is TGTGCCAGCAGAGACAACAGGGGGAGCTCCTACAATGAGCAGTTCTTC.

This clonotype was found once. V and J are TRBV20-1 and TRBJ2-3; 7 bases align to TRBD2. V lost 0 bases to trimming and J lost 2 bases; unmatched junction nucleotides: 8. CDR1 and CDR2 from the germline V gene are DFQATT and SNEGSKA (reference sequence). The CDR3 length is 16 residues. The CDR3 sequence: CSARDTQRGHTDTQYF. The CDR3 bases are TGCAGTGCTAGAGATACCCAGCGGGGTCACACAGATACGCAGTATTTT.

CDR3 DNA sequence: TGTGCCAGCACTCCCCGGTCGGCGGACTCCTACAATGAGCAGTTCTTC. It codes for CASTPRSADSYNEQFF. The V gene is TRBV28, the J gene TRBJ2-1; D ambiguous. This CDR3 has 16 residues. V lost 7 bases to trimming and J lost 0 bases, with 16 bases between them. Germline V gene data show CDR1 as MDHEN and CDR2 as SYDVKM.

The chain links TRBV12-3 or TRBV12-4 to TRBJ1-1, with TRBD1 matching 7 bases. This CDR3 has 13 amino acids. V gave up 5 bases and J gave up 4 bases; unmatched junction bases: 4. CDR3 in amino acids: CASSRQGPTEAFF. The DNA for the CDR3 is TGTGCCAGCAGTCGACAGGGCCCCACTGAAGCTTTCTTT.

In nucleotides, the CDR3 is TGTGCCAGCAGTGAATTTGACAGCGGGGGGTACAATGAGCAGTTCTTC. Encoded protein: CASSEFDSGGYNEQFF. The rearrangement joins TRBV25-1 to TRBJ2-1; the match to TRBD2 covers 9 bases. CDR3 length equals 16 residues. V gave up 1 base and J gave up 4 bases; unmatched junction bases: 5. Germline values: CDR1 MGHDK, CDR2 SYGVNS.

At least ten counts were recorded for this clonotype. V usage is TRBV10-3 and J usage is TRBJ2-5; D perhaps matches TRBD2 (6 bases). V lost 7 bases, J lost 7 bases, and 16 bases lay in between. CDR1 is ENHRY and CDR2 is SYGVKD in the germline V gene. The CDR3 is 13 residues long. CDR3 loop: CAITGDPQVTQYF. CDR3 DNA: TGTGCCATCACGGGGGACCCCCAGGTGACCCAGTACTTC.

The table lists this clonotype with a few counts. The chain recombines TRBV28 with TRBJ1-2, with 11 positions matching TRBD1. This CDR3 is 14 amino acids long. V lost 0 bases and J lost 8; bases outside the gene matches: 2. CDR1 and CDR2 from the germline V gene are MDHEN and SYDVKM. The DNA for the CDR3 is TGTGCCAGCAGTTTATGGGGACAGGGGGGGGGCTACACCTTC. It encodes CASSLWGQGGGYTF.

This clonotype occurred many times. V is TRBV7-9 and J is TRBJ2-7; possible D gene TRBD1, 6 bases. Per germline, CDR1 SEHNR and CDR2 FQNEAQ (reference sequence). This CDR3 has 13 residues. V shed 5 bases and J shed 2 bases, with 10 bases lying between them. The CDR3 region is CASSRDTPYEQYF. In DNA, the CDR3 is TGTGCCAGCAGCCGGGACACCCCCTACGAGCAGTACTTC.

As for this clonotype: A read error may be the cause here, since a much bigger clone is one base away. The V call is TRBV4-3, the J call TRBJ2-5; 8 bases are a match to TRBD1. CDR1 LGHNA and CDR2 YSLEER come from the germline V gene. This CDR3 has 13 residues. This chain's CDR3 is CTSSQAGGETQYF. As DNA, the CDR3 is TGCACCAGCAGCCAAGCAGGGGGCGAGACCCAGTACTTC.

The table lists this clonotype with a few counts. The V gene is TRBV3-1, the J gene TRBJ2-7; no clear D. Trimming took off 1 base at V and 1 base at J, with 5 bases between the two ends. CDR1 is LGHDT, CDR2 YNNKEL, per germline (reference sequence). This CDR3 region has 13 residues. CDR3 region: CASSQVQSYEQYF. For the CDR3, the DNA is TGTGCCAGCAGCCAAGTCCAGTCCTACGAGCAGTACTTC.

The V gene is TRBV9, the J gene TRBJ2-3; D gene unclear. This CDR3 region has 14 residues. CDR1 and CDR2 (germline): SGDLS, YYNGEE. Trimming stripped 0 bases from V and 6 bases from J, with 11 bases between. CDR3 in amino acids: CASSVGQVDDTQYF. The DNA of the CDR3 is TGTGCCAGCAGCGTAGGGCAGGTCGACGATACGCAGTATTTT.

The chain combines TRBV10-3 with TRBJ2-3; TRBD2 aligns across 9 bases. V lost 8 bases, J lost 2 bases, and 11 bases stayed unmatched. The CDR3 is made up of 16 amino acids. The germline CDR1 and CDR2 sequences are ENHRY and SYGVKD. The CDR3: CAIRRGGGAITDTQYF. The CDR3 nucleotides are TGTGCCATCCGCCGTGGCGGGGGGGCCATCACAGATACGCAGTATTTT.

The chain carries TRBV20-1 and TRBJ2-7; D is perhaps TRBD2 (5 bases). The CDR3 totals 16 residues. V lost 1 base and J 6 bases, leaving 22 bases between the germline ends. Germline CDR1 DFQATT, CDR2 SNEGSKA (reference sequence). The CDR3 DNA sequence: TGCAGTGCTAGAGGGCCCCGACTGAGGCGTGCGGGCGAGCAGTACTTC. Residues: CSARGPRLRRAGEQYF.

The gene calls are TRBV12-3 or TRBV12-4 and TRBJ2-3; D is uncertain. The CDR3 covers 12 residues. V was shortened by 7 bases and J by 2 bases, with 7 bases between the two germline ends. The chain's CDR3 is CASTPDTDTQYF. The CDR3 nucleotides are TGTGCCAGCACCCCGGACACAGATACGCAGTATTTT.

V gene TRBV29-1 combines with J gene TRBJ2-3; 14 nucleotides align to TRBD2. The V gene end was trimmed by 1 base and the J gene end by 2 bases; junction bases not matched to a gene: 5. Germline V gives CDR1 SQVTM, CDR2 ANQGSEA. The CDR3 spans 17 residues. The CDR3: CSVEGGTSGGNTDTQYF. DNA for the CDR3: TGCAGCGTTGAAGGGGGGACTAGCGGGGGAAACACAGATACGCAGTATTTT.

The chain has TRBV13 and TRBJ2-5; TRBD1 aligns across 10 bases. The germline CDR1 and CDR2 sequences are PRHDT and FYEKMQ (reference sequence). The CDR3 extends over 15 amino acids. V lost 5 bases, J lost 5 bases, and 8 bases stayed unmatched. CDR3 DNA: TGTGCCAGCAGCCGACAGGGGGCGTTAGGGGAGACCCAGTACTTC. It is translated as CASSRQGALGETQYF.